This T cell receptor (beta chain) stems from a study of blood T cell repertoires in COVID-19. Looking at the study overall: The samples span acute and convalescent COVID-19 from the United States, Italy and Spain. PBMCs, B-cell-depleted T cells, or T cells were the source of the cDNA or gDNA that made up the material.

Study processing details: From reference gene primer amplification, estimates of nucleated cell counts were derived. This table comes from immunoSEQ multiplex PCR, and its TCRdb copy is limited to in-frame clones, with some not included. V, J and clone size were drawn from that table, and D and trimming were deduced from the DNA. Among approximately 170,000 clones listed, approximately 80% were seen once. Resolution of symptoms, clearance, or two negative PCRs was present in recovered Cohort 3 donors. V dropped 6 bases and J dropped 1 base, with 15 bases sitting between them. The germline gives CDR1 MDHEN, CDR2 SYDVKM. CDR3 length equals 15 residues.

The rearrangement uses TRBV28 and TRBJ1-1; D gene uncertain. The sample taken for sequencing was PBMCs or T cells enriched from blood (not recorded which). The sequence derives from a middle-aged man who had recovered from COVID-19. The CDR3 sequence is CASRSLNRGNTEAFF. The CDR3 nucleotides are TGTGCCAGCAGGTCCCTAAACCGGGGGAACACTGAAGCTTTCTTT.